This TCR beta chain stems from a study of blood T cell repertoires in COVID-19. Study-level information: Donors in the United States, Italy and Spain gave samples during acute or convalescent COVID-19. PBMCs, B-cell-depleted T cells, or T cells were the source of the cDNA or gDNA that made up the material.

With regard to this clone: At one end the junction does not follow the germline gene, possibly because of a read error.

Assay used: immunoSEQ multiplex PCR; TCRdb lists only in-frame clones, some missing. The sample consists of under 200,000 clones, approximately 86% of them appearing once. Germline V gene data show CDR1 as GTSNPN and CDR2 as SVGIG (reference sequence). The CDR3 contains 11 residues. The rearrangement joins TRBV30 to TRBJ1-2, with D hard to call. The sequence came from a man aged 18 to 29 with acute or convalescent COVID-19. Sequencing used peripheral blood. CDR3 sequence: CAWSVRWQAAF. CDR3 in DNA: TGTGCCTGGAGTGTACGTTGGCAGGCCGCATTC.